This record concerns one T cell receptor (beta chain) sequence. The antigen remains undetermined. Time point here: persistent/refractory GD, antithyroid drugs over 5 years with positive TRAb. The TCR library was made from RNA that had been extracted from PBMCs in TRIzol. This record comes from a study of regulatory T cells in long-lasting Graves disease. Looking at the study overall: Positivity for TSH receptor antibodies plus over 5 years of antithyroid drugs meant persistent Graves' disease.

For TCR beta, libraries came from iRepertoire HTBI primers and Arm-PCR of CDR3 regions. From the multiplex PCR reads, TCRdb called clonotypes with MiXCR, one entry per CDR3 protein. This table has 300,000 to 350,000 distinct CDR3 sequences, 15% to 20% appearing once. Study findings and constraints: It was peripheral blood alone, not thyroid tissue, that was studied. Persistent patients had a count of shared public clonotypes (2,741) that exceeded that of new patients (966). When disease was persistent, TRBV28, TRBJ1-2 and TRBJ2-5 were the favored segments.

Germline-derived CDR1 and CDR2 are SGHRS and YFSETQ. The CDR3 is 13 amino acids. The ends were cut back, 0 bases at V and 7 bases at J, with 7 bases in the middle. This sample comprised peripheral blood mononuclear cells (PBMCs), obtained when the disease was refractory, from a patient treated with antithyroid drugs. The sequence was obtained from a female donor with Graves disease. The chain has TRBV5-1 and TRBJ1-4; TRBD1 is a possible D gene (6 bases). The CDR3 is CASSLAGVEKLFF. CDR3 nucleotides: TGCGCCAGCAGCTTGGCAGGGGTTGAAAAACTGTTTTTT.